The clone carrying this T cell receptor (beta chain) was recorded a few times. The PCR ran on 60 Vbeta and 13 Jbeta primers. Profiling relied on immunoSEQ multiplex PCR, and the TCRdb table lists in-frame clones only, not all of them. The sample lists about 95,000 clones, around 72% occurring once. These data belong to a study of cytomegalovirus exposure and HLA in healthy donors. CDR3 length equals 13 residues. With 0 bases removed from V and 9 bases from J, the gap between germline ends came to 10 bases. Germline assignment: CDR1 SGHRS and CDR2 YFSETQ. The sequence was collected from a man between 18 and 29 years old in good health and CMV-seropositive. V usage is TRBV5-1 and J usage is TRBJ1-5, with D possibly matching TRBD1 (6 bases). Sequencing input: PBMCs. DNA for the CDR3: TGCGCCAGCAGCTTGGTTACAGGGTGGCCCCAGCATTTT. This gives the protein CASSLVTGWPQHF.